This TCR beta chain was retrieved from a study of T-cell reconstitution after alpha-beta-depleted transplantation in children. Overall study results and limits: Certain patients had high TCRbeta diversity at day 60, and it came from recipient T cells and thymic progenitors that survived.

The CDR3 spans 15 residues. Trimming cost V 7 bases and J 0 bases, with 16 bases left between them. Germline CDR1 and CDR2: MNHNS and SASEGT. A library of TCRbeta sequences, prepared with unique molecular identifiers, was generated. TCRdb re-called the PCR reads with MiXCR, one entry per CDR3 protein. This sample carries nearly 200,000 distinct CDR3 sequences, just under 6.5% of them seen once, and the ten largest clones take roughly 4.5%. This clonotype showed up many times. What it recognizes is unknown. The source is a girl less than two years old with combined immunodeficiency, due to receive a stem cell transplant. Sequencing was performed on PBMCs, taken before TCRalphabeta/CD19-depleted stem cell transplant. The chain recombines TRBV6-1 with TRBJ2-7; no definite D call. The CDR3: CASTITSPGSYEQYF. The CDR3 DNA reads TGTGCCAGCACTATAACTTCTCCCGGCTCCTACGAGCAGTACTTC.